Below, one T cell receptor (beta chain) is given with its context. The CDR3 runs 19 residues. Some clones are missing from TCRdb's copy, which holds only in-frame ones; the method was immunoSEQ multiplex PCR. The sample lists approximately 280,000 clones; 75% to 95% were seen once. The record originates from a study of blood T cell repertoires in COVID-19. Seattle enrolled patients during active infection and tracked them longitudinally. The specimen sequenced was peripheral blood. The rearrangement joins TRBV21-1 to TRBJ1-6; TRBD1 was called by the table and not checked on the DNA. TRBV21-1 counts as a pseudogene. The sequence was obtained from a woman younger than 45 with COVID-19, enrolled during active disease. Here the CDR3 DNA reads TGTGCCAGCAGCAAAAAAGGGGCCATACTAAGTAGACACAATTCACCCCTCCACTTT. Protein product: CASSKKGAILSRHNSPLHF.